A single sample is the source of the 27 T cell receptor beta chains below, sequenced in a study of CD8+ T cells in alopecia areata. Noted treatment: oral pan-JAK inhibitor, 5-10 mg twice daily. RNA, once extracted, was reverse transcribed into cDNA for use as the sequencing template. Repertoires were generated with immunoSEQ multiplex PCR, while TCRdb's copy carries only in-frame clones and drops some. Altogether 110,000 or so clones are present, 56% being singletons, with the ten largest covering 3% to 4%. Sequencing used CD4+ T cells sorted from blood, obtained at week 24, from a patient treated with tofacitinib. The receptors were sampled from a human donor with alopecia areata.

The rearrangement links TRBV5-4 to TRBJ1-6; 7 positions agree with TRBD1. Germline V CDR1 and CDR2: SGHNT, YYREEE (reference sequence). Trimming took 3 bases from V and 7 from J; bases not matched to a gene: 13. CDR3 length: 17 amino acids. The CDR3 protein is CASSSRGQGSVNSPLHF. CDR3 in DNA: TGTGCCAGCAGCTCAAGGGGGCAGGGAAGCGTGAATTCACCCCTCCACTTT.

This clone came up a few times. The CDR3 DNA is TGTGCCATCCGACGCACGAGCACAGATACGCAGTATTTT. Residues: CAIRRTSTDTQYF. The chain has TRBV10-3 and TRBJ2-3, with D uncertain. Per germline, CDR1 ENHRY and CDR2 SYGVKD. The V gene lost 8 bases and the J gene lost 0 bases, with 9 bases spanning the gap. CDR3 length: 13 amino acids.

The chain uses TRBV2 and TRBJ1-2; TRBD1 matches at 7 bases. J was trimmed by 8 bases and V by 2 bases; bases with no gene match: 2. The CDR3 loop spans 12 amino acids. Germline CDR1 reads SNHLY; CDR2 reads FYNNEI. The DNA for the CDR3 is TGTGCCAGCAGTGAACAGGGGGAAGGCTACACCTTC. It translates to CASSEQGEGYTF.

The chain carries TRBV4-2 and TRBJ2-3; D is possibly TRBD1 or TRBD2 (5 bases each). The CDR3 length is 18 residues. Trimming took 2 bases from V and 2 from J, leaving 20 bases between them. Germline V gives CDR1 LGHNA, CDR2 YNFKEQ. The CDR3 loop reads CASSQTPGTLISTDTQYF. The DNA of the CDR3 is TGTGCCAGCAGCCAAACCCCCGGGACCCTCATTTCCACAGATACGCAGTATTTT.

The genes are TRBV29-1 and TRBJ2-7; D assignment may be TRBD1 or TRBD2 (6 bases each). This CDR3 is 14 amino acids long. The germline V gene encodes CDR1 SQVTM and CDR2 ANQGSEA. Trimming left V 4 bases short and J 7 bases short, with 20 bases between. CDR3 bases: TGCAGCGTTGGTCAATCCAGGGGACTTAGGGAGCAGTACTTC. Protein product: CSVGQSRGLREQYF.

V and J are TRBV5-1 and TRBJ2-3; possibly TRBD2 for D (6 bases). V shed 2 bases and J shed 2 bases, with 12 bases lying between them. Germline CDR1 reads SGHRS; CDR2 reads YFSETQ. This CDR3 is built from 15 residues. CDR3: CASSFLAATTDTQYF. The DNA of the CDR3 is TGCGCCAGCAGCTTCTTAGCGGCCACCACAGATACGCAGTATTTT.

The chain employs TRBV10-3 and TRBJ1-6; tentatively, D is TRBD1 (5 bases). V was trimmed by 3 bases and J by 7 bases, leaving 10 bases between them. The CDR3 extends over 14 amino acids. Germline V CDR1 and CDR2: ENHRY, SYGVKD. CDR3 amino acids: CAISDARDNSPLHF. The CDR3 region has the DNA TGTGCCATCAGTGACGCCAGGGACAATTCACCCCTCCACTTT.

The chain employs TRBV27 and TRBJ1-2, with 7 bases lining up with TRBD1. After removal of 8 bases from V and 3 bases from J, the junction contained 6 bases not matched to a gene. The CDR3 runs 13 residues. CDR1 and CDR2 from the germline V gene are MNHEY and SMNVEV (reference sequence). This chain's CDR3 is CASGNRGDYGYTF. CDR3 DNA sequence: TGTGCCAGCGGAAACAGGGGAGACTATGGCTACACCTTC.

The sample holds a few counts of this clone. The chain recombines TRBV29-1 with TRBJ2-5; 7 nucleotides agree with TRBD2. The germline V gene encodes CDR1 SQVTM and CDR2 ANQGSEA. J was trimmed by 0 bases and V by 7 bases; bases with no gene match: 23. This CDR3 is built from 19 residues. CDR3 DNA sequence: TGCAGCGCATTACCGGGACCCATGGCACGGGGGGACTACCAAGAGACCCAGTACTTC. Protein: CSALPGPMARGDYQETQYF.

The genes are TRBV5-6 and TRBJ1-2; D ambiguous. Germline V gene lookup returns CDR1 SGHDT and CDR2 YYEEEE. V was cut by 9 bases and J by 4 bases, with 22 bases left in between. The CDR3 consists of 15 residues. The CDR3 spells CATTKRSERTYGYTF. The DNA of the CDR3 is TGTGCCACCACAAAAAGGAGTGAGAGGACCTATGGCTACACCTTC. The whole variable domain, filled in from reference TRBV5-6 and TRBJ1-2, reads DAGVTQSPTHLIKTRGQQVTLRCSPKSGHDTVSWYQQALGQGPQFIFQYYEEEERQRGNFPDRFSGHQFPNYSSELNVNALLLGDSALYLCATTKRSERTYGYTFGSGTRLTVV.

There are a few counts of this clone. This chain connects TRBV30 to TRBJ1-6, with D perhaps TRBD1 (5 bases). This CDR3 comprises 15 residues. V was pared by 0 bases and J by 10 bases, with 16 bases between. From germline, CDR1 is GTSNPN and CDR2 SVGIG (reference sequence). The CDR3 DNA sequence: TGTGCCTGGAGTGTAGTCGGGACGGGTTTGTCACCCCTCCACTTT. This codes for CAWSVVGTGLSPLHF.

CDR3 residues: CSAGQGGETQYF. The CDR3 region has the DNA TGCAGCGCCGGACAGGGTGGCGAGACCCAGTACTTC. The J gene is TRBJ2-5, the V gene TRBV29-1, with TRBD1 identical over 8 bases. The CDR3 loop spans 12 amino acids. Losses at the gene ends were 7 bases for V and 5 bases for J; bases not matched to a gene: 6. CDR1 SQVTM and CDR2 ANQGSEA come from the germline V gene.

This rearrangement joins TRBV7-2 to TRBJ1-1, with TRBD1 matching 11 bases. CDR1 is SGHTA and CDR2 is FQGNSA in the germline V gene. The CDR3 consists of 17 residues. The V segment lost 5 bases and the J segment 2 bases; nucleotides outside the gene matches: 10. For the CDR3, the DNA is TGTGCCAGCAGCACTCCCGGGACAGGGGGAGCCAACACTGAAGCTTTCTTT. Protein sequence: CASSTPGTGGANTEAFF. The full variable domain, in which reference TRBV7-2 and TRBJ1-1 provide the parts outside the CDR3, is GAGVSQSPSNKVTEKGKDVELRCDPISGHTALYWYRQSLGQGLEFLIYFQGNSAPDKSGLPSDRFSAERTGGSVSTLTIQRTQQEDSAVYLCASSTPGTGGANTEAFFGQGTRLTVV.

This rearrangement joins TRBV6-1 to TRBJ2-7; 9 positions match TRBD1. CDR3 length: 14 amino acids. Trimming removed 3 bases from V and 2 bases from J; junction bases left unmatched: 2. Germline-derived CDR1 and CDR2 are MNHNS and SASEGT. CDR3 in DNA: TGTGCCAGCAGTGAGCGGGACAGGGCCTACGAGCAGTACTTC. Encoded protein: CASSERDRAYEQYF.

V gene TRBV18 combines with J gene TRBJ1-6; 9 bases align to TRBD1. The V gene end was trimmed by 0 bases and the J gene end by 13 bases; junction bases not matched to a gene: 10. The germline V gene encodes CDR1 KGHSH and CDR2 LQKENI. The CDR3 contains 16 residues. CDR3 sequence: CASSPPGQGPSSPLHF. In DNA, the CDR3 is TGTGCCAGCTCACCACCGGGACAGGGCCCTTCCAGCCCCCTCCACTTT.

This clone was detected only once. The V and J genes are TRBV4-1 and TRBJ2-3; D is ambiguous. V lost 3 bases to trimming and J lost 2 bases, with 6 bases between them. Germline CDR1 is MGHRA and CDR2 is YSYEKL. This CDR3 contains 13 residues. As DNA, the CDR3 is TGCGCCAGCAGCCATGGGTTCACAGATACGCAGTATTTT. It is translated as CASSHGFTDTQYF.

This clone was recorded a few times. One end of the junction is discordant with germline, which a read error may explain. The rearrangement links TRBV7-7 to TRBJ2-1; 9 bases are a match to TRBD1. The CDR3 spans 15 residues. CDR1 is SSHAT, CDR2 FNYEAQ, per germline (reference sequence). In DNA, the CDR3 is TGTGCTAGCAGCCAGGACAGGGGAACCTACAATGAGCAGTTCTTC. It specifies CASSQDRGTYNEQFF.

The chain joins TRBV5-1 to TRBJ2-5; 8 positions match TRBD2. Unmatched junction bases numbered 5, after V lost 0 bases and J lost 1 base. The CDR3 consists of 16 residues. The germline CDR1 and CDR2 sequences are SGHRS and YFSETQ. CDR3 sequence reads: CASSLAGGASQETQYF. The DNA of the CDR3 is TGCGCCAGCAGCTTGGCCGGGGGGGCCTCCCAAGAGACCCAGTACTTC. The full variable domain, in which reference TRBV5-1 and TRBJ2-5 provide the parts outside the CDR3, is KAGVTQTPRYLIKTRGQQVTLSCSPISGHRSVSWYQQTPGQGLQFLFEYFSETQRNKGNFPGRFSGRQFSNSRSEMNVSTLELGDSALYLCASSLAGGASQETQYFGPGTRLLVL.

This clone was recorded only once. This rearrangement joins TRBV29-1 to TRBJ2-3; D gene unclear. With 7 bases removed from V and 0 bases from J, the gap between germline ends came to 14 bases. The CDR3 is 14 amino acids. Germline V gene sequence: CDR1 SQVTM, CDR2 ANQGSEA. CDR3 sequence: CSASEAVSTDTQYF. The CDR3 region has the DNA TGCAGCGCAAGCGAGGCGGTGAGCACAGATACGCAGTATTTT.

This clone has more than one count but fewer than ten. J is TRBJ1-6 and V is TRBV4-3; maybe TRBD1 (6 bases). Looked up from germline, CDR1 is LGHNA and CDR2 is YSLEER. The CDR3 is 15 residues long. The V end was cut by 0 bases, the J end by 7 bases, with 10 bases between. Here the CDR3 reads CASSQERGPNSPLHF. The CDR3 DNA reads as TGCGCCAGCAGCCAAGAACGGGGGCCGAATTCACCCCTCCACTTT.

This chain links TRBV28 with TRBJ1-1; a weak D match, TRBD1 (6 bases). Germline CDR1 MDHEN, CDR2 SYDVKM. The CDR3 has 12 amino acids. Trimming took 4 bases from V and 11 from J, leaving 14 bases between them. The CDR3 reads CASSSTTGLAFF. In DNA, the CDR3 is TGTGCCAGCAGTTCGACTACAGGGTTGGCTTTCTTT.

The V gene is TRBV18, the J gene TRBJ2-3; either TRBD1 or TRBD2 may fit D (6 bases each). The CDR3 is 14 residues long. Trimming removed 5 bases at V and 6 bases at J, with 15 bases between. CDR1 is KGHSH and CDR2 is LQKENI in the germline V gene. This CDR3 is CASSLPGAMDTQYF. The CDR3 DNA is TGTGCCAGCTCATTGCCGGGGGCCATGGATACGCAGTATTTT.

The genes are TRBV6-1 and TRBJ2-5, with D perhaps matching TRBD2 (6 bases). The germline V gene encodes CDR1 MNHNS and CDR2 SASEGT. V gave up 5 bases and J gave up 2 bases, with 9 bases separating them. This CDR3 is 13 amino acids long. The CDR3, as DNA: TGTGCCAGCAGTTTCGGGGGACAAGAGACCCAGTACTTC. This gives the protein CASSFGGQETQYF.

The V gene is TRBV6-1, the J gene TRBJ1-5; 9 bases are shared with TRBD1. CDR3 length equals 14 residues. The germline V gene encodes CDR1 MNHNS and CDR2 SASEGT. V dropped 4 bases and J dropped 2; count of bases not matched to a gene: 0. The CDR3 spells CASSGTGGNQPQHF. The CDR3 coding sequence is TGTGCCAGCAGTGGGACAGGGGGCAATCAGCCCCAGCATTTT.

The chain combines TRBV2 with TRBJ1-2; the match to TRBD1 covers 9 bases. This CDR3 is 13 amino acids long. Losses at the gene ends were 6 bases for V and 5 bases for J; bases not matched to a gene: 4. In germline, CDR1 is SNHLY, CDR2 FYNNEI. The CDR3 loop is CASSLQGAYGYTF. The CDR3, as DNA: TGTGCCAGCAGCTTACAGGGGGCGTATGGCTACACCTTC.

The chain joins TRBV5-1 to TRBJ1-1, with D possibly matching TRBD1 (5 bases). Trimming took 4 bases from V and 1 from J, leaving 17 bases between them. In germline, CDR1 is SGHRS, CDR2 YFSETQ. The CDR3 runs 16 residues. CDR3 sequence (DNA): TGCGCCAGCAGCCCCAATATTCGGAGGGGGAACACTGAAGCTTTCTTT. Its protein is CASSPNIRRGNTEAFF. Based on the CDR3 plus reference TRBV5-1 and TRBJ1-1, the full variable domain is KAGVTQTPRYLIKTRGQQVTLSCSPISGHRSVSWYQQTPGQGLQFLFEYFSETQRNKGNFPGRFSGRQFSNSRSEMNVSTLELGDSALYLCASSPNIRRGNTEAFFGQGTRLTVV.

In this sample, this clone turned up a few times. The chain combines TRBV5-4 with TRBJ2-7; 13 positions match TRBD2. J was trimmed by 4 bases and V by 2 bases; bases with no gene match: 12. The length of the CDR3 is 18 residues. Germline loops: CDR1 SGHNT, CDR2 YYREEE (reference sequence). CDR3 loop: CASSFGTSGVGIPYEQYF. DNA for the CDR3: TGTGCCAGCAGCTTTGGGACTAGCGGGGTCGGCATTCCTTACGAGCAGTACTTC.